This T cell receptor (beta chain) came from a study of metastatic and nonmetastatic thyroid tumors. As for the study in general: Both malignant and benign thyroid patients supplied peripheral blood and tumor or nodule tissue samples, across which the repertoires of these patients were then compared.

This clone was seen many times. Germline-derived CDR1 and CDR2 are SNHLY and FYNNEI. The CDR3 contains 11 residues. The ends were cut back, 3 bases at V and 8 bases at J, with 5 bases in the middle. No treatment had been given to any patient before thyroid surgery. TCRdb re-analyzed the PCR reads using MiXCR. The table records about 12,000 clones, about 12% of them present only once. The receptor was isolated from a female donor with papillary thyroid cancer or a benign thyroid nodule (not recorded which). Some clones in this sample may be carry-over from other donors' samples. The rearrangement links TRBV2 to TRBJ2-1; D is undetermined. Sequencing input: blood. Here the CDR3 DNA reads TGTGCCAGCAGTGATTTGTATGAGCAGTTCTTC. Its protein is CASSDLYEQFF. The whole variable domain, filled in from reference TRBV2 and TRBJ2-1, reads EPEVTQTPSHQVTQMGQEVILRCVPISNHLYFYWYRQILGQKVEFLVSFYNNEISEKSEIFDDQFSVERPDGSNFTLKIRSTKLEDSAMYFCASSDLYEQFFGPGTRLTVL.